One sample yielded the 7 T cell receptor beta chains listed below, sequenced in a study of blood T cell repertoires in COVID-19. Only in-frame clones appear in the TCRdb table, and some are missing; sequencing was by immunoSEQ multiplex PCR. The sample lists approximately 300,000 clones; 70% to 90% were seen once. The source material was PBMCs or T cells enriched from blood (not recorded which). These receptors came from a woman in her 30s who had recovered from COVID-19.

The chain has TRBV19 and TRBJ1-6; possibly TRBD1 for D (6 bases). Between the trimmed V and J ends, which lost 6 bases and 8 bases, there was a span of 14 bases. The CDR3 runs 14 residues. The germline gives CDR1 LNHDA, CDR2 SQIVND (reference sequence). Written as DNA, the CDR3 is TGTGCCAGTAGCCAGGGGTTGGGAGATTCACCCCTCCACTTT. Translation: CASSQGLGDSPLHF.

The V and J genes are TRBV3-1 (or the pseudogene TRBV3-2) and TRBJ1-4; perhaps TRBD1 as D (5 bases). The CDR3 extends over 15 amino acids. Deletions cut 3 bases from V and 7 bases from J, with 15 bases between. Germline-derived CDR1 and CDR2 are LGHDT and YNNKEL (reference sequence). The CDR3 loop is CASSQPGGYGEKLFF. The CDR3 DNA is TGTGCCAGCAGCCAGCCGGGGGGGTACGGTGAAAAACTGTTTTTT.

The gene calls are TRBV5-1 and TRBJ2-1, with D possibly being TRBD1 (5 bases). The CDR3 is 14 residues long. The germline gives CDR1 SGHRS, CDR2 YFSETQ. The V end lost 0 bases, the J end lost 8 bases, and 12 bases lay between the germline ends. The CDR3 loop is CASSLVQGPYEQFF. DNA for the CDR3: TGCGCCAGCAGCTTGGTCCAGGGTCCTTATGAGCAGTTCTTC.

This clone was found a few times. The rearrangement uses TRBV19 and TRBJ1-2; D unclear. Germline V gives CDR1 LNHDA, CDR2 SQIVND (reference sequence). V lost 6 bases and J 8 bases, leaving 19 bases between the germline ends. The CDR3 spans 14 residues. As DNA, the CDR3 is TGTGCCAGTAGAGGATTGGTAGCGGAGCGAGGCTACACCTTC. Translated: CASRGLVAERGYTF.

This rearrangement joins TRBV4-1 to TRBJ1-2; possible D gene TRBD1, 5 bases. The germline CDR1 and CDR2 sequences are MGHRA and YSYEKL. The CDR3 length is 16 residues. The V gene lost 4 bases and the J gene lost 5 bases, with 20 bases spanning the gap. CDR3: CASSPPVGGVEYGYTF. The DNA for the CDR3 is TGCGCCAGCAGCCCCCCGGTAGGAGGGGTGGAGTATGGCTACACCTTC.

The J gene is TRBJ1-2, the V gene TRBV10-1; 9 bases line up with TRBD1. Germline V gene lookup returns CDR1 WNHNN and CDR2 SYGVQD (reference sequence). Trimming took 6 bases from V and 4 from J; bases not matched to a gene: 9. The CDR3 has 15 amino acids. The CDR3: CASRKGQGIIYGYTF. CDR3 DNA: TGCGCCAGCAGAAAGGGACAGGGAATTATCTATGGCTACACCTTC.

The chain has TRBV18 and TRBJ1-3; D remains unclear. CDR3 size: 18 residues. V was pared by 4 bases and J by 1 base, with 20 bases between. Germline CDR1 is KGHSH and CDR2 is LQKENI. CDR3 nucleotides: TGTGCCAGCTCACGCAGCACGCCGTCGGGAGATTCTGGAAACACCATATATTTT. Its translation is CASSRSTPSGDSGNTIYF.